The 8 T cell receptor beta chains reported below all come from one sample, sequenced in a study of T cell changes during pregnancy in multiple sclerosis (dated by TCRdb to the late 2010s). Libraries were built with the immunoSEQ multiplex PCR assay. TCRdb limited this immuneACCESS table to in-frame rearrangements with V and J called. A share of clones is missing; checked studies link under half to unresolved V genes, and the rest is unexplained. A total of around 40,000 clones appear in this sample, more than 85% of them only once. About 0.51% of the sample lies in the top ten. The source was CD4+ T cells from peripheral blood mononuclear cells, collected in the second trimester of pregnancy. These TCRs come from a female donor in good health, enrolled as a control in a pregnancy study.

The J gene is TRBJ2-7, the V gene TRBV13, with unresolved D. This CDR3 is built from 14 residues. CDR1 and CDR2 (germline): PRHDT, FYEKMQ (reference sequence). The germline V and J ends were trimmed by 0 bases and 4 bases, with 10 bases remaining between them. This chain's CDR3 is CASSLGSWAYEQYF. The CDR3 DNA sequence: TGTGCCAGCAGCTTAGGGTCGTGGGCTTACGAGCAGTACTTC.

The chain combines TRBV14 with TRBJ2-3, with D perhaps TRBD1 (5 bases). V lost 1 base to trimming and J lost 9 bases, with 8 bases between them. From germline, CDR1 is SGHDN and CDR2 FVKESK. This CDR3 has 12 residues. This CDR3 reads CASSQVSGTQYF. CDR3 sequence (DNA): TGTGCCAGCAGCCAAGTTTCAGGGACGCAGTATTTT.

The chain has TRBV29-1 and TRBJ2-1; the match to TRBD2 covers 16 bases. The CDR3 has 18 residues. Germline CDR1 reads SQVTM; CDR2 reads ANQGSEA. Trimming removed 4 bases from V and 8 bases from J; junction bases left unmatched: 14. CDR3: CSVVLGTSGGAGADEQFF. Here the CDR3 DNA reads TGCAGCGTTGTCCTTGGGACTAGCGGGGGGGCGGGGGCCGATGAGCAGTTCTTC.

The V call is TRBV7-2, the J call TRBJ1-5, with D perhaps matching TRBD1 (5 bases). Between the trimmed V and J ends, which lost 4 bases and 6 bases, there was a span of 7 bases. The CDR3 extends over 12 amino acids. Germline CDR1 SGHTA, CDR2 FQGNSA. The CDR3 spells CASSWGVQPQHF. The CDR3 DNA reads TGTGCCAGCAGCTGGGGGGTTCAGCCCCAGCATTTT. The full variable domain, completed using reference TRBV7-2 and TRBJ1-5, is GAGVSQSPSNKVTEKGKDVELRCDPISGHTALYWYRQSLGQGLEFLIYFQGNSAPDKSGLPSDRFSAERTGGSVSTLTIQRTQQEDSAVYLCASSWGVQPQHFGDGTRLSIL.

This chain joins TRBV2 and TRBJ2-1, with 10 bases fitting TRBD2. CDR1 and CDR2 from the germline V gene are SNHLY and FYNNEI. The junction had 7 bases not matched to a gene; V was cut back by 2 bases and J by 6 bases. This CDR3 contains 16 residues. In DNA, the CDR3 is TGTGCCAGCAGTGAAAGGACGAGCGGGGGGGTCAATGAGCAGTTCTTC. Its translation is CASSERTSGGVNEQFF.

This sequence joins TRBV28 and TRBJ2-7; D not resolved. Per the germline V gene, CDR1 is MDHEN and CDR2 is SYDVKM. The V end was cut by 4 bases, the J end by 5 bases, with 18 bases between. The CDR3 is made up of 15 amino acids. The CDR3 DNA reads TGTGCCAGCAGTTCTATAGGAGTCGCTTTTGACGAGCAGTACTTC. Residues: CASSSIGVAFDEQYF.

This chain joins TRBV5-1 and TRBJ2-2; the D gene is possibly TRBD2 (6 bases). Trimming pared 0 bases from V and 4 bases from J, leaving 7 bases between. The germline CDR1 and CDR2 sequences are SGHRS and YFSETQ. CDR3 length: 14 residues. The CDR3 sequence is CASSLVGGTGELFF. In DNA form, the CDR3 reads TGCGCCAGCAGCTTGGTCGGGGGCACCGGGGAGCTGTTTTTT.

The V call is TRBV25-1, the J call TRBJ2-7, with TRBD2 identical over 7 bases. The length of the CDR3 is 14 residues. Germline assignment: CDR1 MGHDK and CDR2 SYGVNS. Trimming removed 5 bases from V and 0 bases from J; junction bases left unmatched: 4. The CDR3 nucleotides read TGTGCCAGCAGTCCGCGGGGGTTCTCCTACGAGCAGTACTTC. As protein: CASSPRGFSYEQYF.